This TCR beta chain was identified in a study of identical twins. Trimming took 3 bases from V and 9 from J, leaving 12 bases between them. Germline loops: CDR1 LGHNA, CDR2 YSLEER. The CDR3 length is 12 residues. At least ten counts were recorded for this clonotype. Its matching antigen is unknown. Addition of a universal primer site occurred through template switching, and cDNA carried unique molecular identifiers. TCRdb reprocessed the 5' RACE reads with MiXCR, giving one entry per CDR3 protein. Of around 480,000 distinct CDR3 sequences in the sample, 13% to 15% are singletons; the top ten hold 0.8% to 1%. Study-wide results and caveats: Conclusions were drawn cross-sectionally by statistical analysis, without following the same donors. Abundant beta clonotypes from cord blood had fewer insertions, unlike memory repertoires, which showed none.

These sequences were also reported in another study, on yellow fever vaccine responses in identical twins.

The receptor comes from a woman between 18 and 29 years old in good health. V gene TRBV4-3 combines with J gene TRBJ2-7, with D uncertain. The sample was CD4+ T cells sorted from blood. The CDR3 here is CASSQGPSTQYF. DNA for the CDR3: TGCGCCAGCAGCCAGGGCCCTTCGACGCAGTACTTC.